The clone carrying this T cell receptor (beta chain) has just a few counts. The source of the sample is a study of beta chain features in type 1 diabetes. The V and J ends lost 3 bases and 2 bases, in that order; junction bases with no gene match: 0. Looked up from germline, CDR1 is MDHEN and CDR2 is SYDVKM. CDR3 length: 14 amino acids. Expressed TCRB transcripts were sequenced after all isolated RNA was converted to cDNA. Assay: immunoSEQ multiplex PCR; the TCRdb copy retains only in-frame clones and omits some. The sample records 150,000 or so clones, about 50% being singletons. The chain combines TRBV28 with TRBJ1-5, with 8 bases that match TRBD1. The sample taken for sequencing was Tregs from blood. This TCR came from a man aged 18 to 35 in good health. CDR3 nucleotides: TGTGCCAGCAGTTTCAGGGGGCGCAATCAGCCCCAGCATTTT. Translation: CASSFRGRNQPQHF.